The clone carrying this T cell receptor beta chain has only a few counts. More than 9.5 ml fresh peripheral blood yielded the PBMCs. Germline lookup yields CDR1 LNHDA and CDR2 SQIVND (reference sequence). This CDR3 comprises 14 residues. V lost 4 bases and J lost 5, with 12 bases in between. This sample stems from a study of T cells in Graves' hyperthyroidism and ophthalmopathy. Amplification targeted TCR beta CDR3 regions from RNA transcripts. The primer set for the first-round RT-PCR of the TCR CDR3 was HTBI. TCRdb recomputed calls from the multiplex PCR reads with MiXCR, one row per CDR3 protein. The sample has about 210,000 distinct CDR3 sequences, roughly 17% seen once.

The gene calls are TRBV19 and TRBJ2-1; unclear D gene. The sequencing input was blood. This receptor was obtained from a man in his fifties with Graves' hyperthyroidism. The CDR3 DNA is TGTGCCAGTAGTACGACGAGAAGTGACAATGAGCAGTTCTTC. This gives the protein CASSTTRSDNEQFF.